What follows describes a single TCR beta chain. This record belongs to a study of early T cells in non-severe SARS-CoV-2 infection. Across the study: Sequencing input comprised bulk RNA from unsorted whole blood; chain pairing was not available.

Germline V gene lookup returns CDR1 SGHAT and CDR2 FQNNGV. This CDR3 contains 16 residues. With 3 bases clipped from V and 1 base from J, the junction kept 6 bases outside the gene matches. The library protocol tagged individual cDNA molecules with unique molecular identifiers. A single record per CDR3 protein comes from TCRdb applying MiXCR to the 5' RACE reads. This sample carries roughly 56,000 distinct CDR3 sequences, around 8% of them seen once, and the ten largest clones take roughly 4.2%. The source material was whole blood. This rearrangement joins TRBV11-2 to TRBJ2-3, with 8 bases aligning to TRBD2. This receptor was identified in an adult who was a healthcare worker with PCR-confirmed SARS-CoV-2 infection or an uninfected control (not recorded which). CDR3 DNA: TGTGCCAGCAGCTTGAGCGGGGGACGACGCACAGATACGCAGTATTTT. Amino acid sequence: CASSLSGGRRTDTQYF.